The TCR beta chain under discussion was sequenced for a study of OX40 agonist ivuxolimab in advanced cancers. Study-level results: Circulating CD4+ and CD8+ T cells showed clonal expansion by week 6 at 0.1 to 3.0 mg/kg.

The method was immunoSEQ multiplex PCR; TCRdb's version includes in-frame clones alone and lacks a portion of them. Counted here are fewer than 85,000 clones, roughly 85% occurring once; the ten biggest clones make up roughly 0.8%. This CDR3 is built from 14 residues. Trimming cost V 4 bases and J 7 bases, with 15 bases left between them. Germline CDR1 and CDR2: SGHRS and YFSETQ. In its sample, this clone was seen a few times. Its antigen is undetermined. Sequenced here: CD4+ or CD8+ T cells sorted from blood, sampled in a trial of the OX40 agonist ivuxolimab. The genes are TRBV5-1 and TRBJ2-1, with D possibly being TRBD2 (6 bases). This clonotype was obtained from an adult with an advanced solid tumor such as melanoma, head and neck, liver or kidney cancer. The CDR3 protein is CASSTGVVRNEQFF. The CDR3 bases are TGCGCCAGCAGCACGGGAGTAGTAAGGAATGAGCAGTTCTTC.